This T cell receptor (beta chain) was identified in a study of blood T cells in healthy people across ages. Sample-barcoded 5' priming and a J-beta primer mix drove a second PCR of 7 to 11 cycles. TCRdb recomputed calls from the 5' RACE reads with MiXCR, one row per CDR3 protein. In the table there are under 1,000,000 distinct CDR3 sequences, about 37% of which are singletons. The CDR3 has 17 amino acids. Germline values: CDR1 MNHEY, CDR2 SMNVEV (reference sequence). Of note for this clonotype: Compared with germline, one end of the junction differs, possibly owing to a read error.

The chain carries TRBV27 and TRBJ2-1; 11 positions agree with TRBD2. This clonotype originated in a man between 18 and 29 years old in good health. Sequenced: blood. CDR3 in amino acids: CASSLNSGGAFYSEQFF. In DNA, the CDR3 is TGTGCCAGCAGTTTAAATAGCGGGGGGGCCTTCTACAGTGAGCAGTTCTTC.